The text below deals with one T cell receptor beta chain. Antigen specificity is unknown. Described time point: pre-treatment baseline. Sampling occurred pretreatment (T0) and at week 3 (W3), after cycle one of checkpoint blockade. Measured with immunoSEQ multiplex PCR; TCRdb has only the in-frame clones, and not every one. The sample has a few thousand clones; about 90% are singletons. The data are from a study of blood T cell dynamics during melanoma immunotherapy. General observations from the study: Among sorted CD8+ subsets, immune-effector cells had the highest clonality and cell-free DNA similarity.

CDR1 and CDR2 from the germline V gene are SGHTA and FQGNSA. The CDR3 length is 15 residues. The source is a human donor with melanoma. V usage is TRBV7-2 and J usage is TRBJ2-5; 7 bases align to TRBD1. The J call is doubtful: the DNA matches TRBJ2-7 better. Source: effector memory CD8+ T cells from blood, taken from a patient treated with checkpoint blockade. The CDR3 is CASSLVLDRSLEQYF. DNA for the CDR3: TGTGCCAGCAGCTTAGTGCTGGACAGGTCCCTCGAGCAGTACTTC.